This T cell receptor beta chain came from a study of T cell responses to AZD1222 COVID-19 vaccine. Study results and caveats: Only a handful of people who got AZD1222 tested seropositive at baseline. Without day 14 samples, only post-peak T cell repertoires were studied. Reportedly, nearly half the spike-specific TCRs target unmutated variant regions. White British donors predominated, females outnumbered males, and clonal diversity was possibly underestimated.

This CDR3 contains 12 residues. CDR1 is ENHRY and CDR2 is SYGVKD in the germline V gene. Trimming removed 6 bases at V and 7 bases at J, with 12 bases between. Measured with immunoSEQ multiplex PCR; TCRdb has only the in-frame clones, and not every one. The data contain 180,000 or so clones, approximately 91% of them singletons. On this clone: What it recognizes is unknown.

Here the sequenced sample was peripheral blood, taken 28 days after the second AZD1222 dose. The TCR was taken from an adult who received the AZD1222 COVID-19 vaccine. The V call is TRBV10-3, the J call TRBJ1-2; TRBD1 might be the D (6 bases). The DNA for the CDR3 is TGTGCCATCAGACAGGGACTATCTGGCTACACCTTC. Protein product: CAIRQGLSGYTF.